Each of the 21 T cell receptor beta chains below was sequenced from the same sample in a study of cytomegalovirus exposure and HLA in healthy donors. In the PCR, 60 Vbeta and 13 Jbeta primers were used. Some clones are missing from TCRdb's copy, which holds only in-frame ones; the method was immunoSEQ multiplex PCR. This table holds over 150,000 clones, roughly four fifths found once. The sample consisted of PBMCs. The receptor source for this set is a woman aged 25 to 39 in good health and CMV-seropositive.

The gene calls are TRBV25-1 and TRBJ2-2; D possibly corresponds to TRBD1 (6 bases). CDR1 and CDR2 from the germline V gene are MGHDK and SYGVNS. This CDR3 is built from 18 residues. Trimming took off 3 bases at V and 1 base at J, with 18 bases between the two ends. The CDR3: CASSEDSPGPKNTGELFF. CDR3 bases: TGTGCCAGCAGTGAGGACAGCCCCGGACCTAAGAACACCGGGGAGCTGTTTTTT.

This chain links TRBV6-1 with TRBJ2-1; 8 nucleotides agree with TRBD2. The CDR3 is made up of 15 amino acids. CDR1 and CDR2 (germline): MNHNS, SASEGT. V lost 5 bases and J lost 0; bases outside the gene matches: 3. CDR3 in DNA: TGTGCCAGCAGTTCGGCGGGAGGCTCCTACAATGAGCAGTTCTTC. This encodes CASSSAGGSYNEQFF.

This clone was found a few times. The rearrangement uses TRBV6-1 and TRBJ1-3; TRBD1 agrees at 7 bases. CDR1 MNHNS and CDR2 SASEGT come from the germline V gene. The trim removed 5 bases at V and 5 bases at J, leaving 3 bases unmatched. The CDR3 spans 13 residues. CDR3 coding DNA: TGTGCCAGCAGTTCGGACAGGAGAAACACCATATATTTT. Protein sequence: CASSSDRRNTIYF.

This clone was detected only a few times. The CDR3 here is CASSLSLAGVKSSEQFF. CDR3 bases: TGTGCCAGCAGCTTAAGCCTAGCGGGAGTAAAATCCAGTGAGCAGTTCTTC. The chain links TRBV7-9 to TRBJ2-1; 10 bases line up with TRBD2. Per the germline V gene, CDR1 is SEHNR and CDR2 is FQNEAQ (reference sequence). J gave up 9 bases and V 2 bases, and 13 bases lay outside the gene matches. CDR3 length: 17 residues.

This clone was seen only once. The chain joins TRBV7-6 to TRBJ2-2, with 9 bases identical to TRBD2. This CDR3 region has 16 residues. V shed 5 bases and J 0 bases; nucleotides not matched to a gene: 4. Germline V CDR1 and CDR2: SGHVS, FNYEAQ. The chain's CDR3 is CASSASGIANTGELFF. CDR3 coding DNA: TGTGCCAGCAGCGCTAGCGGGATTGCGAACACCGGGGAGCTGTTTTTT.

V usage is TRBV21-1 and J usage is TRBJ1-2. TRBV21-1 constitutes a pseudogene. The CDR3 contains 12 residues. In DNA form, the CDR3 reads TGTGCCAGCAGCACGGCTAGCCGTGGCTACACCTTC. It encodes CASSTASRGYTF.

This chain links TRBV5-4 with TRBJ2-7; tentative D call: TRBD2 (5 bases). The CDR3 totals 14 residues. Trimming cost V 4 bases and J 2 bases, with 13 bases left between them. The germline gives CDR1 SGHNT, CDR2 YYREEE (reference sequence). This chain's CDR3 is CASSRTGSAYEQYF. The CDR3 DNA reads TGTGCCAGCAGCCGGACGGGGTCTGCCTACGAGCAGTACTTC.

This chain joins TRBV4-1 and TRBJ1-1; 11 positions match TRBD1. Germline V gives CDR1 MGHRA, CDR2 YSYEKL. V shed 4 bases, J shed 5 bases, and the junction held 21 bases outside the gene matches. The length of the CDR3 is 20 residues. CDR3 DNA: TGCGCCAGCAGCCCGTTCCCTGAGGGGACAGGGGGTCCTAGGGCTACTGAAGCTTTCTTT. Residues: CASSPFPEGTGGPRATEAFF.

The CDR3 nucleotides read TGTGCCAGCACACCCCGGGAGGGACTAGCGGGAATAAATACGCAGTATTTT. Its protein is CASTPREGLAGINTQYF. The V and J genes are TRBV7-9 and TRBJ2-3; TRBD2 aligns across 13 bases. Germline lookup yields CDR1 SEHNR and CDR2 FQNEAQ (reference sequence). This CDR3 contains 17 residues. V gave up 7 bases and J gave up 7 bases; unmatched junction bases: 14.

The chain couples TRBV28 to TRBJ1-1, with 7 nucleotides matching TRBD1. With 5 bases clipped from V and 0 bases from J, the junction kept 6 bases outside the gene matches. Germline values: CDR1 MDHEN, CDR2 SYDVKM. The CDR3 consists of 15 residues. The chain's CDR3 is CASSPRTGLNTEAFF. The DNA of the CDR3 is TGTGCCAGCAGTCCGCGGACAGGACTGAACACTGAAGCTTTCTTT. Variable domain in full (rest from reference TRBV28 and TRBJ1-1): DVKVTQSSRYLVKRTGEKVFLECVQDMDHENMFWYRQDPGLGLRLIYFSYDVKMKEKGDIPEGYSVSREKKERFSLILESASTNQTSMYLCASSPRTGLNTEAFFGQGTRLTVV.

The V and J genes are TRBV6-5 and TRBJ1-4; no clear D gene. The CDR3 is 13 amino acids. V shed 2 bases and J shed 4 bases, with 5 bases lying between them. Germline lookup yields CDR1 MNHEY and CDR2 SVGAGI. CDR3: CASSYNSNEKLFF. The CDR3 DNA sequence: TGTGCCAGCAGTTACAACAGTAATGAAAAACTGTTTTTT.

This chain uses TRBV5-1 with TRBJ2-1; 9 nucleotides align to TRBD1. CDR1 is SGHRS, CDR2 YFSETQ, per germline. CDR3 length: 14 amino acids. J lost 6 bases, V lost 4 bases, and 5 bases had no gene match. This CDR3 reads CASSARDRVNEQFF. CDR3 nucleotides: TGCGCCAGCAGCGCCCGGGACAGGGTCAATGAGCAGTTCTTC.

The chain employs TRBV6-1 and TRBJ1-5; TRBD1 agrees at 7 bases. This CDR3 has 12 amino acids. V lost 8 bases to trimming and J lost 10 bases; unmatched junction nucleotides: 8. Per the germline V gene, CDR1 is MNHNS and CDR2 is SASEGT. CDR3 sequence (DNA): TGTGCCAGCCCAGACAGGGACCATCCCCAGCATTTT. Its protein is CASPDRDHPQHF.

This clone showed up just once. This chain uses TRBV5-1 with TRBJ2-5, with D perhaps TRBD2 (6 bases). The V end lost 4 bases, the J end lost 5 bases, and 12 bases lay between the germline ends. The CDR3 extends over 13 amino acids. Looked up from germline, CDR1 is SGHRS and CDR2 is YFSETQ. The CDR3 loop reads CASSRGGWETQYF. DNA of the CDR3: TGCGCCAGCAGCCGCGGAGGGTGGGAGACCCAGTACTTC.

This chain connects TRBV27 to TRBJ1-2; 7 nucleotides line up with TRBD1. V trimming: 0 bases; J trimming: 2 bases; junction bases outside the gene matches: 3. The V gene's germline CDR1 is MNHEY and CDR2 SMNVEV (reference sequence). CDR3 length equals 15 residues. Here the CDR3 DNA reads TGTGCCAGCAGTTTATCGGGCAGGGGGAACTATGGCTACACCTTC. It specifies CASSLSGRGNYGYTF.

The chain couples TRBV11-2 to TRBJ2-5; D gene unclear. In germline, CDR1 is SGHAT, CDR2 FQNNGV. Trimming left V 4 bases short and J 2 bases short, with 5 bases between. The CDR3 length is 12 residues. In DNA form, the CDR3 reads TGTGCCAGCAGCTGGGCACAAGAGACCCAGTACTTC. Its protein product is CASSWAQETQYF.

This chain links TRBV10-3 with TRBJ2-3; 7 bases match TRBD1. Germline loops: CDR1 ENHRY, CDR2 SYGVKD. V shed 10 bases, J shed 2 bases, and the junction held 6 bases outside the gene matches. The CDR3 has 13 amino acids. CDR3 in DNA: TGTGCCACCGGGACAGCGGCCACAGATACGCAGTATTTT. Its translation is CATGTAATDTQYF.

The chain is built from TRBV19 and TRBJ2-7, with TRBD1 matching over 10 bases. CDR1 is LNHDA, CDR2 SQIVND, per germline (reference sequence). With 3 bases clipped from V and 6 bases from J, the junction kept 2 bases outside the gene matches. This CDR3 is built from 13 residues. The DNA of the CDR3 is TGTGCCAGTAGTATCGGGACAGGGGTCGAGCAGTACTTC. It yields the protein CASSIGTGVEQYF.

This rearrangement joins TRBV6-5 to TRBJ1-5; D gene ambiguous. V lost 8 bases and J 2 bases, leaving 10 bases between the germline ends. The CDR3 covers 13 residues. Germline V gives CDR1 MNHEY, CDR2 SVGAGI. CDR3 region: CASAASRNQPQHF. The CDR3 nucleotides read TGTGCCAGCGCCGCGTCCCGCAATCAGCCCCAGCATTTT.

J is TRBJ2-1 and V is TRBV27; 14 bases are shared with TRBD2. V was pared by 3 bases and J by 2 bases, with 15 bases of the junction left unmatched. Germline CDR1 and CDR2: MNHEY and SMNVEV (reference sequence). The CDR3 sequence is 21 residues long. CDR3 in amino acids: CASSFPFGTSGRYSPYNEQFF. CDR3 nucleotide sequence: TGTGCCAGCAGTTTCCCCTTCGGGACTAGCGGGAGATATAGCCCCTACAATGAGCAGTTCTTC.

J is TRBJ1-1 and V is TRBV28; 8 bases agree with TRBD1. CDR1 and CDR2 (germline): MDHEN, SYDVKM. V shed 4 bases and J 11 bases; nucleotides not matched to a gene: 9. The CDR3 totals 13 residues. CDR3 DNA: TGTGCCAGCAGTTCAGGAAGACAGGGGTCCGCTTTCTTT. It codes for CASSSGRQGSAFF.